What follows is one T cell receptor (beta chain) and its context. What it binds is unknown. This record comes from a study of cytomegalovirus exposure and HLA in healthy donors. The study's findings and limits: When a later analysis was performed, an Asian-associated ancestry cluster reportedly had fewer N-insertions than the roughly 700-donor mean. TCR beta sequences reportedly predicted most subjects' HLA-A and HLA-B alleles accurately. The study designated 164 TCR beta chains cytomegalovirus-associated.

With 60 Vbeta and 13 Jbeta primers, the PCR was carried out. Method: immunoSEQ multiplex PCR; TCRdb's copy keeps in-frame clones and lacks some. The top ten hold 9% to 10% of the sample, which has tens of thousands of clones, around 78% seen once. The ends were cut back, 4 bases at V and 2 bases at J, with 12 bases in the middle. Per the germline V gene, CDR1 is SGHAT and CDR2 is FQNNGV. The CDR3 consists of 14 residues. When sampled, the donors appeared nominally healthy, though they likely had unrecorded immune exposures. The material sequenced was PBMCs. J is TRBJ2-7 and V is TRBV11-2, with TRBD2 as a possible D gene (7 bases). The source is a man between 35 and 55 years old in good health and CMV-seronegative. CDR3 amino acids: CASSSQGGAYEQYF. The CDR3 DNA reads TGTGCCAGCAGCTCTCAAGGGGGGGCCTACGAGCAGTACTTC.